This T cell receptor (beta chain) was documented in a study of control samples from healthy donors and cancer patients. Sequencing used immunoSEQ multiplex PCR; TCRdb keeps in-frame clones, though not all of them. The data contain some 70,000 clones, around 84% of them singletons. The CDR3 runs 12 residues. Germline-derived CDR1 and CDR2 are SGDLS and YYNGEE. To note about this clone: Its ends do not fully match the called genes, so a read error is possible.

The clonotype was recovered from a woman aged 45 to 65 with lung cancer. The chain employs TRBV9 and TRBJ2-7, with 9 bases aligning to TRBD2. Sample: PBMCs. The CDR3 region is CASSSSGTGVSF. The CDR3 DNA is TGTGCCAGCAGCTCTAGCGGGACGGGCGTATCGTTC.